A single sample is the source of the 27 T cell receptor beta chains below, sequenced in a study of cytomegalovirus exposure and HLA in healthy donors. The PCR used 60 Vbeta and 13 Jbeta primers. Sequencing used immunoSEQ multiplex PCR; TCRdb keeps in-frame clones, though not all of them. The sample table sets out some 120,000 clones. The sequenced sample was PBMCs. These receptors originate from a man aged 25 to 40 in good health and CMV-seronegative.

This chain joins TRBV5-1 and TRBJ1-4, with TRBD1 identical over 8 bases. The J segment lost 8 bases and the V segment lost 4 bases, leaving 7 bases of the junction unmatched. CDR1 and CDR2 from the germline V gene are SGHRS and YFSETQ. The CDR3 totals 14 residues. The CDR3 loop is CASSPTGVREKLFF. In nucleotides, the CDR3 is TGCGCCAGCAGCCCGACAGGGGTCCGCGAAAAACTGTTTTTT.

In DNA form, the CDR3 reads TGCAGCGTCGCAACAGGAGCAACTAATGAAAAACTGTTTTTT. Its protein product is CSVATGATNEKLFF. The chain uses TRBV29-1 and TRBJ1-4, with a weak D call TRBD1 (5 bases). Germline V gene sequence: CDR1 SQVTM, CDR2 ANQGSEA. This CDR3 region has 14 residues. Trimming pared 6 bases from V and 0 bases from J, leaving 11 bases between.

The J gene is TRBJ2-4, the V gene TRBV6-5; the D gene is possibly TRBD1 (5 bases). Germline lookup yields CDR1 MNHEY and CDR2 SVGAGI. The ends were cut back, 8 bases at V and 3 bases at J, with 14 bases in the middle. The CDR3 spans 14 residues. The DNA of the CDR3 is TGTGCCAGCGGTCCAGGGATGGGCAAAAACATTCAGTACTTC. This encodes CASGPGMGKNIQYF.

J is TRBJ1-2 and V is TRBV18; D gene unclear. The CDR3 sequence is 16 residues long. Between the trimmed V and J ends, which lost 3 bases and 8 bases, there was a span of 22 bases. Germline CDR1 reads KGHSH; CDR2 reads LQKENI. The CDR3: CASSPESGEGSKGYTF. CDR3 nucleotides: TGTGCCAGCTCACCCGAATCGGGAGAAGGATCGAAAGGCTACACCTTC.

In nucleotides, the CDR3 is TGTGCCAGCTCACTGGGAGCCGAAGAGACCCAGTACTTC. Translation gives CASSLGAEETQYF. This rearrangement joins TRBV18 to TRBJ2-5, with D maybe TRBD2 (5 bases). Germline values: CDR1 KGHSH, CDR2 LQKENI. The CDR3 is made up of 13 amino acids. Trimming removed 4 bases at V and 3 bases at J, with 9 bases between.

CDR3: CASRERQGTSIGEQYF. DNA of the CDR3: TGTGCCAGCAGAGAACGACAGGGGACATCGATTGGCGAGCAGTACTTC. The V call is TRBV2, the J call TRBJ2-7; 8 bases align to TRBD1. Germline CDR1 reads SNHLY; CDR2 reads FYNNEI. Trimming took 6 bases from V and 6 from J; bases not matched to a gene: 16. The CDR3 spans 16 residues.

This rearrangement joins TRBV6-4 to TRBJ2-7; 11 positions agree with TRBD1. Germline CDR1 MRHNA, CDR2 SNTAGT. Losses at the gene ends were 9 bases for V and 0 bases for J; bases not matched to a gene: 1. The CDR3 consists of 13 residues. CDR3 in amino acids: CARGTGGSYEQYF. The CDR3 DNA follows: TGTGCCAGGGGGACAGGGGGCTCCTACGAGCAGTACTTC.

V and J are TRBV5-6 and TRBJ2-7, with D uncertain. V lost 4 bases and J 1 base, leaving 9 bases between the germline ends. This CDR3 has 13 amino acids. Germline V gene data show CDR1 as SGHDT and CDR2 as YYEEEE. This chain's CDR3 is CASSTTKSYEQYF. Here the CDR3 DNA reads TGTGCCAGCAGCACGACAAAGTCCTACGAGCAGTACTTC.

This chain links TRBV4-1 with TRBJ2-2; TRBD2 might be the D (6 bases). The CDR3 is made up of 16 amino acids. Germline CDR1 and CDR2: MGHRA and YSYEKL. Trimming took 0 bases from V and 6 from J, leaving 14 bases between them. The CDR3 region is CASSQEGLSRPGELFF. Here the CDR3 DNA reads TGCGCCAGCAGCCAAGAGGGACTGTCTCGCCCCGGGGAGCTGTTTTTT.

This chain joins TRBV5-6 and TRBJ1-5; maybe TRBD1 (6 bases). Deletions cut 1 base from V and 9 bases from J, with 17 bases between. This CDR3 spans 15 amino acids. CDR1 and CDR2 from the germline V gene are SGHDT and YYEEEE. The CDR3 reads CASSLWDTARGPQHF. The CDR3 bases are TGTGCCAGCAGCTTGTGGGACACGGCACGAGGGCCCCAGCATTTT. The full variable domain, completed using reference TRBV5-6 and TRBJ1-5, is DAGVTQSPTHLIKTRGQQVTLRCSPKSGHDTVSWYQQALGQGPQFIFQYYEEEERQRGNFPDRFSGHQFPNYSSELNVNALLLGDSALYLCASSLWDTARGPQHFGDGTRLSIL.

The chain joins TRBV15 to TRBJ1-2, with 7 bases that match TRBD1. The V gene's germline CDR1 is LNHNV and CDR2 YYDKDF (reference sequence). Trimming at V came to 1 base and at J to 1 base, leaving 0 bases not matched to a gene. This CDR3 comprises 14 residues. DNA for the CDR3: TGTGCCACCAGCAGAGGACAGGGTAACTATGGCTACACCTTC. Translating it yields CATSRGQGNYGYTF.

The chain recombines TRBV30 with TRBJ1-3; 9 bases agree with TRBD1. The CDR3 is made up of 13 amino acids. The J segment lost 0 bases and the V segment lost 8 bases, leaving 2 bases of the junction unmatched. Germline CDR1 GTSNPN, CDR2 SVGIG (reference sequence). The CDR3 is CARGQGSGNTIYF. The CDR3 DNA reads TGTGCCCGGGGACAGGGCTCTGGAAACACCATATATTTT.

This sequence joins TRBV5-1 and TRBJ1-6, with 9 positions matching TRBD1. Looked up from germline, CDR1 is SGHRS and CDR2 is YFSETQ. V trimming: 0 bases; J trimming: 7 bases; junction bases outside the gene matches: 11. This CDR3 spans 18 amino acids. The CDR3 DNA sequence: TGCGCCAGCAGCTTGGCCCCACTGGACAGGGGTGGGAATTCACCCCTCCACTTT. Translation gives CASSLAPLDRGGNSPLHF. The full variable domain, with the rest looked up from reference TRBV5-1 and TRBJ1-6, is KAGVTQTPRYLIKTRGQQVTLSCSPISGHRSVSWYQQTPGQGLQFLFEYFSETQRNKGNFPGRFSGRQFSNSRSEMNVSTLELGDSALYLCASSLAPLDRGGNSPLHFGNGTRLTVT.

This chain connects TRBV6-5 to TRBJ2-7, with 9 bases lining up with TRBD1. CDR3 size: 14 residues. The germline V gene has CDR1 MNHEY and CDR2 SVGAGI. The junction had 4 bases not matched to a gene; V was cut back by 6 bases and J by 1 base. CDR3 amino acids: CASRRDRESYEQYF. In nucleotides, the CDR3 is TGTGCCAGCAGGAGGGACAGGGAATCCTACGAGCAGTACTTC.

The chain employs TRBV14 and TRBJ2-1; D is perhaps TRBD2 (6 bases). Per the germline V gene, CDR1 is SGHDN and CDR2 is FVKESK. V was clipped by 3 bases and J by 7 bases, with 16 bases between them. There are 15 residues in the CDR3. CDR3 sequence reads: CASSQIGTVLNEQFF. CDR3 bases: TGTGCCAGCAGCCAGATCGGGACTGTACTGAATGAGCAGTTCTTC.

V gene TRBV5-1 combines with J gene TRBJ2-1, with 8 bases fitting TRBD1. Trimming removed 0 bases from V and 2 bases from J; junction bases left unmatched: 4. This CDR3 contains 16 residues. The V gene's germline CDR1 is SGHRS and CDR2 YFSETQ. The CDR3: CASSLEPGGAYNEQFF. CDR3 nucleotides: TGCGCCAGCAGCTTGGAGCCAGGGGGCGCCTACAATGAGCAGTTCTTC. The full variable domain, with the rest looked up from reference TRBV5-1 and TRBJ2-1, is KAGVTQTPRYLIKTRGQQVTLSCSPISGHRSVSWYQQTPGQGLQFLFEYFSETQRNKGNFPGRFSGRQFSNSRSEMNVSTLELGDSALYLCASSLEPGGAYNEQFFGPGTRLTVL.

The CDR3 DNA is TGTGCCAGCAGCGACAGGGGCACCGGGGAGCTGTTTTTT. Protein: CASSDRGTGELFF. The gene calls are TRBV7-3 and TRBJ2-2; TRBD1 matches 8 bases. Trimming removed 5 bases from V and 4 bases from J; junction bases left unmatched: 0. Germline V lookup: CDR1 SGHTA, CDR2 FQGTGA. CDR3 size: 13 residues.

This chain links TRBV12-5 with TRBJ2-1, with D maybe TRBD2 (6 bases). The germline CDR1 and CDR2 sequences are LGHNT and FRNRAP. V lost 6 bases and J 8 bases, leaving 14 bases between the germline ends. This CDR3 region has 13 residues. As DNA, the CDR3 is TGTGCTAGTGGGAATCGGGGGATCGATGAGCAGTTCTTC. Amino acids: CASGNRGIDEQFF.

The chain carries TRBV4-1 and TRBJ1-5; D not resolved. The CDR3 has 15 amino acids. Per germline, CDR1 MGHRA and CDR2 YSYEKL. The germline V and J ends were trimmed by 1 base and 6 bases, with 13 bases remaining between them. CDR3 region: CASSQAGAKGQPQHF. The CDR3 DNA is TGCGCCAGCAGCCAAGCGGGAGCGAAGGGTCAGCCCCAGCATTTT.

The V call is TRBV10-3, the J call TRBJ2-7; TRBD1 might be the D (5 bases). CDR3 length: 14 residues. V gave up 6 bases and J gave up 3 bases, with 15 bases separating them. The V gene's germline CDR1 is ENHRY and CDR2 SYGVKD. The CDR3: CAIRPTVNVYEQYF. The CDR3 DNA sequence: TGTGCCATCAGACCGACAGTGAACGTCTACGAGCAGTACTTC.

This chain joins TRBV4-3 and TRBJ2-1, with D maybe TRBD1 (6 bases). The germline gives CDR1 LGHNA, CDR2 YSLEER. CDR3 length: 16 residues. With 0 bases removed from V and 7 bases from J, the gap between germline ends came to 16 bases. The CDR3, as DNA: TGCGCCAGCAGCCAAGAACCAGGGGAATCAGGTAATGAGCAGTTCTTC. Translation: CASSQEPGESGNEQFF.

The V and J genes are TRBV19 and TRBJ1-1, with 8 positions matching TRBD1. Germline V gives CDR1 LNHDA, CDR2 SQIVND (reference sequence). J gave up 7 bases and V 0 bases, and 13 bases lay outside the gene matches. The CDR3 totals 17 residues. The CDR3 bases are TGTGCCAGTAGTATAGATCCTCCCGGCAGGGGGCACGATGAAGCTTTCTTT. Encoded protein: CASSIDPPGRGHDEAFF.

The rearrangement uses TRBV4-1 and TRBJ2-7; 11 positions agree with TRBD1. The CDR3 consists of 15 residues. The germline V gene encodes CDR1 MGHRA and CDR2 YSYEKL. The V gene end was trimmed by 2 bases and the J gene end by 3 bases; junction bases not matched to a gene: 3. Here the CDR3 DNA reads TGCGCCAGCAGCCAATCCGGGACAGGGGGCTACGAGCAGTACTTC. As protein: CASSQSGTGGYEQYF.

The chain uses TRBV19 and TRBJ1-4; perhaps TRBD1 as D (5 bases). Trimming removed 5 bases from V and 4 bases from J, with 14 bases in between. Looked up from germline, CDR1 is LNHDA and CDR2 is SQIVND (reference sequence). The CDR3 length is 15 residues. Here the CDR3 reads CASSQGAGLNEKLFF. The CDR3 nucleotides read TGTGCCAGTAGTCAAGGGGCAGGTCTTAATGAAAAACTGTTTTTT. Variable domain in full (rest from reference TRBV19 and TRBJ1-4): DGGITQSPKYLFRKEGQNVTLSCEQNLNHDAMYWYRQDPGQGLRLIYYSQIVNDFQKGDIAEGYSVSREKKESFPLTVTSAQKNPTAFYLCASSQGAGLNEKLFFGSGTQLSVL.

The chain employs TRBV7-6 and TRBJ1-4; possibly TRBD1 for D (5 bases). The CDR3 sequence is 12 residues long. The V gene lost 3 bases and the J gene lost 12 bases, with 11 bases spanning the gap. Germline loops: CDR1 SGHVS, CDR2 FNYEAQ. CDR3 protein: CASSFFTGQLFF. The CDR3 nucleotides read TGTGCCAGCAGCTTCTTTACAGGACAACTGTTTTTT.

The chain recombines TRBV7-6 with TRBJ2-5; 16 nucleotides line up with TRBD2. Trimming took 5 bases from V and 5 from J; bases not matched to a gene: 5. The CDR3 has 16 residues. In germline, CDR1 is SGHVS, CDR2 FNYEAQ. CDR3 DNA: TGTGCCAGCAGCCCGCGGGGACTAGCGGGGGGGGAGACCCAGTACTTC. Residues: CASSPRGLAGGETQYF.

The CDR3 sequence: CASILGGQGGNYGYTF. The CDR3 coding sequence is TGTGCCAGCATCCTAGGAGGGCAGGGTGGAAACTATGGCTACACCTTC. The chain combines TRBV7-2 with TRBJ1-2; maybe TRBD1 (5 bases). The CDR3 is 16 residues long. Germline CDR1 and CDR2: SGHTA and FQGNSA. Trimming pared 7 bases from V and 2 bases from J, leaving 20 bases between.